This passage covers 26 T cell receptor beta chains from one sample sequenced in a study of T-cell memory formation after mild COVID-19. Via MiXCR, TCRdb re-called the 5' RACE reads, giving one row per CDR3 protein. The sample records 300,000 to 400,000 distinct CDR3 sequences, around 15% being singletons. Material: PBMCs or a T cell subset sorted from them (not recorded which). All receptors derive from a man aged 18-30 years who had mild COVID-19 (a few samples of this study predate the infection). Cell type and time point are not known.

As for this clonotype: A much larger clone differs from this one at a single base, so this may be a read error. V gene TRBV2 combines with J gene TRBJ2-2, with TRBD1 matching over 7 bases. The CDR3 runs 14 residues. Germline V gives CDR1 SNHLY, CDR2 FYNNEI. CDR3 sequence (DNA): TGTGGCAGTGTCCGGGACAGAAACACCGGGGAGCTGTTTTTT. Amino acids: CGSVRDRNTGELFF.

Only a few counts were recorded for this clonotype. The chain combines TRBV29-1 with TRBJ2-7, with D tentatively TRBD1 (6 bases). The CDR3 sequence is 14 residues long. V shed 5 bases and J shed 5 bases, with 19 bases lying between them. CDR1 is SQVTM and CDR2 is ANQGSEA in the germline V gene. For the CDR3, the DNA is TGCAGCGTTTCATATGAGCAGGGGATGGACGAGCAGTACTTC. This encodes CSVSYEQGMDEQYF.

This clonotype was observed a few times. The V and J genes are TRBV5-1 and TRBJ2-3; possibly TRBD1 for D (6 bases). The CDR3 covers 16 residues. The germline V gene encodes CDR1 SGHRS and CDR2 YFSETQ. V was cut by 6 bases and J by 0 bases, with 17 bases left in between. The chain's CDR3 is CASNPSTGSSTDTQYF. CDR3 nucleotide sequence: TGCGCCAGCAACCCATCGACAGGTTCTAGCACAGATACGCAGTATTTT.

This clonotype was recorded a few times. The V and J genes are TRBV11-2 and TRBJ2-1; 9 nucleotides match TRBD1. V shed 0 bases, J shed 7 bases, and the junction held 7 bases outside the gene matches. Germline loops: CDR1 SGHAT, CDR2 FQNNGV. The length of the CDR3 is 16 residues. The CDR3 DNA is TGTGCCAGCAGCTTAGATGGGACAGGGAGGAGGAATGAGCAGTTCTTC. It translates to CASSLDGTGRRNEQFF.

This clonotype was observed a few times. CDR3 nucleotide sequence: TGCGCCAGCAGCCAGGACGGACAGAGCACAGATACGCAGTATTTT. Protein product: CASSQDGQSTDTQYF. This sequence joins TRBV4-1 and TRBJ2-3; tentatively, D is TRBD1 (6 bases). This CDR3 is 15 amino acids long. Germline V gene lookup returns CDR1 MGHRA and CDR2 YSYEKL. With 3 bases removed from V and 0 bases from J, the gap between germline ends came to 10 bases.

The chain has TRBV12-3 or TRBV12-4 and TRBJ2-2, with TRBD1 identical over 10 bases. Unmatched junction bases numbered 13, after V lost 9 bases and J lost 6 bases. The CDR3 sequence is 16 residues long. The CDR3 DNA follows: TGTGCCAGTATCGGGCCGACAGGGGGCGATTCCGGGGAGCTGTTTTTT. Its translation: CASIGPTGGDSGELFF.

CDR3 DNA sequence: TGTGCCAGCAGCCCTCGTGGGACGACTAGCGGGGGGGGAAATGAGCAGTTCTTC. Protein sequence: CASSPRGTTSGGGNEQFF. The chain links TRBV3-1 to TRBJ2-1; 14 bases line up with TRBD2. The CDR3 is 18 residues long. In germline, CDR1 is LGHDT, CDR2 YNNKEL (reference sequence). V trimming: 4 bases; J trimming: 7 bases; junction bases outside the gene matches: 12.

The sample holds many counts of this clonotype. The J gene is TRBJ2-1, the V gene TRBV5-1; D gene unclear. Germline CDR1 reads SGHRS; CDR2 reads YFSETQ. Deletions cut 2 bases from V and 1 base from J, with 10 bases between. The CDR3 contains 15 residues. The CDR3 coding sequence is TGCGCCAGCAGCTTACAGACGAGGTCCTACAATGAGCAGTTCTTC. It translates to CASSLQTRSYNEQFF.

This clonotype was counted ten times or more. The rearrangement uses TRBV18 and TRBJ1-2, with 7 positions matching TRBD1. This CDR3 comprises 15 residues. The V and J ends lost 3 bases and 7 bases, in that order; junction bases with no gene match: 11. The germline V gene encodes CDR1 KGHSH and CDR2 LQKENI. The CDR3 spells CASSPDATGLLGYTF. CDR3 coding DNA: TGTGCCAGCTCACCGGATGCGACAGGGCTGCTTGGCTACACCTTC.

This rearrangement joins TRBV12-3 or TRBV12-4 to TRBJ1-1; D uncertain. The CDR3 runs 15 residues. Trimming removed 6 bases from V and 0 bases from J, with 14 bases in between. The CDR3 DNA is TGTGCCAGCAGCCAGTCCACAGACCTGAACACTGAAGCTTTCTTT. Amino acids: CASSQSTDLNTEAFF.

The CDR3 region is CASSFVGDLNEQFF. CDR3 nucleotide sequence: TGCGCCAGCAGCTTTGTGGGAGATCTAAATGAGCAGTTCTTC. The chain uses TRBV5-1 and TRBJ2-1, with D possibly matching TRBD2 (5 bases). The germline V and J ends were trimmed by 2 bases and 7 bases, with 13 bases remaining between them. Germline CDR1 and CDR2: SGHRS and YFSETQ. The CDR3 loop spans 14 amino acids.

Here the CDR3 reads CASSYEGPDTQYF. As DNA, the CDR3 is TGTGCCAGCAGTTACGAGGGGCCAGATACGCAGTATTTT. The V gene is TRBV6-6, the J gene TRBJ2-3; tentatively, D is TRBD1 or TRBD2 (5 bases each). Germline V gene data show CDR1 as MNHNY and CDR2 as SVGAGI (reference sequence). CDR3 length: 13 amino acids. V lost 2 bases to trimming and J lost 4 bases, with 7 bases between them.

This clonotype came up many times. The J gene is TRBJ2-5, the V gene TRBV7-9; D perhaps matches TRBD1 (5 bases). There are 14 residues in the CDR3. V was pared by 2 bases and J by 2 bases, with 9 bases between. CDR1 is SEHNR and CDR2 is FQNEAQ in the germline V gene (reference sequence). CDR3 DNA sequence: TGTGCCAGCAGCTTATCAGGGTTGCAAGAGACCCAGTACTTC. This translates into CASSLSGLQETQYF.

The J gene is TRBJ1-4, the V gene TRBV4-3; D might be TRBD1 (6 bases). Germline assignment: CDR1 LGHNA and CDR2 YSLEER. V lost 4 bases, J lost 3 bases, and 15 bases lay in between. The CDR3 is 16 residues long. Here the CDR3 reads CASSLNPGAANEKLFF. The CDR3 DNA is TGCGCCAGCAGCCTAAACCCAGGGGCGGCTAATGAAAAACTGTTTTTT.

This chain uses TRBV15 with TRBJ2-1, with 12 bases lining up with TRBD2. The germline CDR1 and CDR2 sequences are LNHNV and YYDKDF (reference sequence). Trimming removed 5 bases from V and 7 bases from J; junction bases left unmatched: 6. CDR3 length: 15 residues. DNA of the CDR3: TGTGCCACCAGCCGAGGGACTAGCGGGCAAAATGAGCAGTTCTTC. This codes for CATSRGTSGQNEQFF.

This clonotype was recorded many times. The chain recombines TRBV14 with TRBJ2-1, with D hard to call. CDR3 length equals 11 residues. Looked up from germline, CDR1 is SGHDN and CDR2 is FVKESK. The V end was cut by 6 bases, the J end by 9 bases, with 9 bases between. CDR3 in amino acids: CASRRTGEQFF. CDR3 DNA: TGTGCCAGCAGGAGGACGGGTGAGCAGTTCTTC.

This clonotype was recorded a few times. A read error may produce the germline difference seen at one junction end. The chain carries TRBV4-2 and TRBJ2-2; D remains unclear. Germline-derived CDR1 and CDR2 are LGHNA and YNFKEQ. This CDR3 has 18 amino acids. CDR3 loop: CASSQEGRVGPKTGELFF. In DNA form, the CDR3 reads TGTGCCAGCAGCCAAGAAGGACGAGTAGGCCCGAAGACCGGGGAGCTGTTTTTT.

This clonotype was recorded at least ten times. This chain connects TRBV7-7 to TRBJ2-1; D possibly corresponds to TRBD2 (5 bases). The CDR3 contains 13 residues. Germline CDR1 and CDR2: SSHAT and FNYEAQ (reference sequence). V was clipped by 1 base and J by 8 bases, with 9 bases between them. The chain's CDR3 is CASSLDGVDEQFF. The CDR3 DNA reads as TGTGCCAGCAGCTTAGACGGGGTGGATGAGCAGTTCTTC.

This clonotype was detected only a few times. V gene TRBV6-5 combines with J gene TRBJ1-5; TRBD1 aligns across 9 bases. V lost 0 bases to trimming and J lost 2 bases; unmatched junction nucleotides: 2. CDR3 length: 16 amino acids. The germline CDR1 and CDR2 sequences are MNHEY and SVGAGI. In nucleotides, the CDR3 is TGTGCCAGCAGTTACTCGAGGACAGGGGGCAATCAGCCCCAGCATTTT. It encodes CASSYSRTGGNQPQHF.

This clonotype occurred many times. The genes are TRBV11-2 and TRBJ2-3, with TRBD2 matching over 9 bases. The CDR3 sequence is 13 residues long. CDR1 and CDR2 (germline): SGHAT, FQNNGV. V lost 8 bases to trimming and J lost 5 bases; unmatched junction nucleotides: 5. The CDR3 here is CASAGGLKDTQYF. Here the CDR3 DNA reads TGTGCCAGCGCGGGGGGGCTTAAAGATACGCAGTATTTT. The variable domain in full, with the rest retrieved from reference TRBV11-2 and TRBJ2-3, is EAGVAQSPRYKIIEKRQSVAFWCNPISGHATLYWYQQILGQGPKLLIQFQNNGVVDDSQLPKDRFSAERLKGVDSTLKIQPAKLEDSAVYLCASAGGLKDTQYFGPGTRLTVL.

This clonotype was recorded a few times. The gene calls are TRBV5-1 and TRBJ2-2; weak D call: TRBD1 (5 bases). The CDR3 has 15 amino acids. The germline V gene encodes CDR1 SGHRS and CDR2 YFSETQ. V was cut by 2 bases and J by 4 bases, with 12 bases left in between. For the CDR3, the DNA is TGCGCCAGCAGCTTTGAAGGGGCTGGCACCGGGGAGCTGTTTTTT. Translation: CASSFEGAGTGELFF.

This clonotype was observed at least ten times. J is TRBJ2-1 and V is TRBV7-2; 10 bases are shared with TRBD2. The CDR3 covers 15 residues. Germline trimming cut 6 bases from V and 8 bases from J; bases unmatched to any gene: 10. Germline CDR1 SGHTA, CDR2 FQGNSA. CDR3 loop: CASRVLAGLGDEQFF. As DNA, the CDR3 is TGTGCCAGCAGAGTACTAGCGGGGTTAGGGGATGAGCAGTTCTTC.

This clonotype was recorded a few times. V is TRBV7-2 and J is TRBJ2-5; maybe TRBD1 (6 bases). Between the trimmed V and J ends, which lost 5 bases and 5 bases, there was a span of 18 bases. The germline V gene encodes CDR1 SGHTA and CDR2 FQGNSA. The CDR3 totals 15 residues. CDR3 coding DNA: TGTGCCAGCAGCCTAGGGACATCCCTTGGGGAGACCCAGTACTTC. Amino acid sequence: CASSLGTSLGETQYF.

This chain connects TRBV18 to TRBJ2-5, with 9 bases matching TRBD1. The CDR3 sequence is 15 residues long. The V gene end was trimmed by 3 bases and the J gene end by 5 bases; junction bases not matched to a gene: 7. Germline CDR1 is KGHSH and CDR2 is LQKENI. For the CDR3, the DNA is TGTGCCAGCTCACCCCTGAGGGACAGGGCGGAGACCCAGTACTTC. Translated: CASSPLRDRAETQYF.

This clonotype was recorded many times. The chain combines TRBV5-5 with TRBJ2-2; the D gene could be TRBD1 or TRBD2 (5 bases each). Between the trimmed V and J ends, which lost 7 bases and 3 bases, there was a span of 16 bases. The germline CDR1 and CDR2 sequences are SGHKS and YYEKEE (reference sequence). The CDR3 is 15 residues long. CDR3 bases: TGTGCCAGCCAGAACCGGGACGGCCACACCGGGGAGCTGTTTTTT. The encoded protein is CASQNRDGHTGELFF.

This clonotype was counted a few times. This chain joins TRBV5-1 and TRBJ1-2; D perhaps matches TRBD1 (5 bases). Trimming removed 7 bases at V and 7 bases at J, with 20 bases between. The CDR3 extends over 14 amino acids. Germline V gene sequence: CDR1 SGHRS, CDR2 YFSETQ. In nucleotides, the CDR3 is TGCGCCAGCCGATTTCTTGACGGGGCCGGTGGCTACACCTTC. Amino acids: CASRFLDGAGGYTF.